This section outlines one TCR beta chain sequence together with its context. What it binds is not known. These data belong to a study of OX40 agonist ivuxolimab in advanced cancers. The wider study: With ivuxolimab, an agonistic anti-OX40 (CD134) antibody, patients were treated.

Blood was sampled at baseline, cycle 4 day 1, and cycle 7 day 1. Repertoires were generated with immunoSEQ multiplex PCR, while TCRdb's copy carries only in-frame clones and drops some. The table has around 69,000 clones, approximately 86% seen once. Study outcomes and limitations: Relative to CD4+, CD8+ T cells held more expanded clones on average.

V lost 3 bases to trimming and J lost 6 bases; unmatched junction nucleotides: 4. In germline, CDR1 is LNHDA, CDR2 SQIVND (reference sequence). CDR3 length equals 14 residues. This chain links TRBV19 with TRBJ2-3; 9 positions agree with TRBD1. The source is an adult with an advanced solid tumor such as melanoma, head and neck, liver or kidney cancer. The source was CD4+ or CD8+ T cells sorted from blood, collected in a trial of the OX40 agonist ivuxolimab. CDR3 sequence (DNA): TGTGCCAGTAGTATCGGACAGGGGTCCGATACGCAGTATTTT. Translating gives CASSIGQGSDTQYF.